These 31 T cell receptor beta chains were sequenced from one sample in a study of shared clonotypes between healthy human individuals. TCRdb's table, derived via immunoSEQ multiplex PCR, lists solely in-frame clones and lacks some. This sample has a few million clones, with more than 90% found just once. Material for sequencing was naive CD4+ T cells sorted from blood. Subset: CD45RA+ positively selected. These receptors were collected from a young man in good health.

The rearrangement joins TRBV2 to TRBJ2-5; the D call may be TRBD1 or TRBD2 (5 bases each). This CDR3 is 15 amino acids long. The V gene lost 6 bases and the J gene lost 2 bases, with 16 bases spanning the gap. CDR1 and CDR2 from the germline V gene are SNHLY and FYNNEI. CDR3 nucleotides: TGTGCCAGCAGCCCCACTGGGGGTTGGCAAGAGACCCAGTACTTC. The encoded protein is CASSPTGGWQETQYF.

This rearrangement joins TRBV6-1 to TRBJ1-6; weak D call: TRBD1 (5 bases). The CDR3 is 12 amino acids. CDR1 MNHNS and CDR2 SASEGT come from the germline V gene. Deletions cut 8 bases from V and 11 bases from J, with 13 bases between. The CDR3 DNA is TGTGCCAGCGGGTCGGGGGGAACACCCCTCCACTTT. Protein sequence: CASGSGGTPLHF.

This sequence joins TRBV30 and TRBJ2-6; the match to TRBD2 covers 7 bases. This CDR3 comprises 14 residues. Germline values: CDR1 GTSNPN, CDR2 SVGIG (reference sequence). V lost 6 bases, J lost 1 base, and 3 bases stayed unmatched. This CDR3 is CACGRESGANVLTF. As DNA, the CDR3 is TGTGCCTGCGGGCGGGAGTCTGGGGCCAACGTCCTGACTTTC.

This sequence joins TRBV25-1 and TRBJ1-6; a possible D gene is TRBD1 (6 bases). The germline CDR1 and CDR2 sequences are MGHDK and SYGVNS. The germline V and J ends were trimmed by 6 bases and 9 bases, with 12 bases remaining between them. The length of the CDR3 is 13 residues. The CDR3 DNA follows: TGTGCCAGCAGCCACAGGGATGGTTCACCCCTCCACTTT. It specifies CASSHRDGSPLHF.

J is TRBJ1-1 and V is TRBV19; D gene ambiguous. The ends were cut back, 4 bases at V and 3 bases at J, with 18 bases in the middle. Germline lookup yields CDR1 LNHDA and CDR2 SQIVND (reference sequence). This CDR3 is 16 amino acids long. In DNA, the CDR3 is TGTGCCAGTAGTACGCGCGGATGGAAGTCGGACACTGAAGCTTTCTTT. Amino acid sequence: CASSTRGWKSDTEAFF.

J is TRBJ1-2 and V is TRBV4-3, with D possibly being TRBD1 (5 bases). Deletions cut 2 bases from V and 4 bases from J, with 8 bases between. CDR3 length equals 13 residues. From germline, CDR1 is LGHNA and CDR2 YSLEER. CDR3 bases: TGCGCCAGCAGCCAACAGGGAACCTATGGCTACACCTTC. Translation gives CASSQQGTYGYTF.

The genes are TRBV5-1 and TRBJ2-5; D gene ambiguous. Germline V gene lookup returns CDR1 SGHRS and CDR2 YFSETQ. This CDR3 has 14 amino acids. The V gene lost 9 bases and the J gene lost 0 bases, with 15 bases spanning the gap. The CDR3 nucleotides read TGCGCCACCCGCGCCGTCAGCAACCAAGAGACCCAGTACTTC. It specifies CATRAVSNQETQYF.

The chain uses TRBV5-6 and TRBJ1-3, with 9 bases matching TRBD1. Germline CDR1 reads SGHDT; CDR2 reads YYEEEE. The CDR3 totals 15 residues. V was clipped by 6 bases and J by 4 bases; unmatched bases: 8. DNA for the CDR3: TGTGCCAGCACACGACAGGGGGTGACGGGAAACACCATATATTTT. Translating it yields CASTRQGVTGNTIYF.

This chain connects TRBV7-9 to TRBJ2-2; 10 bases are shared with TRBD2. This CDR3 region has 15 residues. From germline, CDR1 is SEHNR and CDR2 FQNEAQ (reference sequence). Trimming cost V 10 bases and J 5 bases; bases outside gene matches: 10. The chain's CDR3 is CATAPGLALTGELFF. The DNA for the CDR3 is TGTGCCACCGCGCCGGGACTAGCGTTAACCGGGGAGCTGTTTTTT.

This clone showed up just a few times. The J gene is TRBJ2-7, the V gene TRBV30; D call uncertain. Trimming removed 5 bases from V and 1 base from J, with 6 bases in between. This CDR3 is built from 11 residues. Germline lookup yields CDR1 GTSNPN and CDR2 SVGIG (reference sequence). In DNA form, the CDR3 reads TGTGCCTGGGCCGAGTCCTACGAGCAGTACTTC. Translating gives CAWAESYEQYF.

Comments on this clone: The sample holds other DNA sequences that translate to the same CDR3. The gene calls are TRBV30 and TRBJ2-5, with D hard to call. The CDR3 length is 10 residues. Germline V gives CDR1 GTSNPN, CDR2 SVGIG (reference sequence). Trimming left V 2 bases short and J 4 bases short, with 2 bases between. The CDR3: CAWSRETQYF. As DNA, the CDR3 is TGTGCCTGGAGTCGAGAGACCCAGTACTTC.

V gene TRBV5-1 combines with J gene TRBJ2-3; D perhaps matches TRBD2 (6 bases). The CDR3 sequence is 14 residues long. Germline V CDR1 and CDR2: SGHRS, YFSETQ. V shed 4 bases and J shed 1 base, with 10 bases lying between them. The CDR3 DNA reads TGCGCCAGCAGCCGGGACTTCGGCACAGATACGCAGTATTTT. Its translation is CASSRDFGTDTQYF. Variable domain in full (rest from reference TRBV5-1 and TRBJ2-3): KAGVTQTPRYLIKTRGQQVTLSCSPISGHRSVSWYQQTPGQGLQFLFEYFSETQRNKGNFPGRFSGRQFSNSRSEMNVSTLELGDSALYLCASSRDFGTDTQYFGPGTRLTVL.

The sample holds one count of this clone. This rearrangement joins TRBV30 to TRBJ2-7; D ambiguous. Trimming took off 0 bases at V and 1 base at J, with 7 bases between the two ends. The CDR3 contains 13 residues. Germline loops: CDR1 GTSNPN, CDR2 SVGIG (reference sequence). CDR3 in DNA: TGTGCCTGGAGTGTAGGTACATCCTACGAGCAGTACTTC. Translated, it gives CAWSVGTSYEQYF.

This chain links TRBV5-6 with TRBJ2-7, with 12 bases identical to TRBD2. From germline, CDR1 is SGHDT and CDR2 YYEEEE. V gave up 4 bases and J gave up 2 bases; unmatched junction bases: 10. The CDR3 loop spans 17 amino acids. CDR3 sequence (DNA): TGTGCCAGCAGCCGCTCCCTACTAGCGGGGGGCGCCTACGAGCAGTACTTC. Protein: CASSRSLLAGGAYEQYF.

The rearrangement joins TRBV5-6 to TRBJ1-6; no clear D. Germline V lookup: CDR1 SGHDT, CDR2 YYEEEE. Trimming shortened V by 6 bases and J by 2 bases, and 3 bases separated the two germline ends. This CDR3 comprises 12 residues. CDR3 in amino acids: CASNPYNSPLHF. DNA for the CDR3: TGTGCCAGCAACCCCTATAATTCACCCCTCCACTTT.

The chain recombines TRBV27 with TRBJ2-1, with 8 positions matching TRBD2. This CDR3 comprises 16 residues. The trim removed 0 bases at V and 6 bases at J, leaving 7 bases unmatched. The V gene's germline CDR1 is MNHEY and CDR2 SMNVEV (reference sequence). The CDR3 loop reads CASSLSVERETNEQFF. For the CDR3, the DNA is TGTGCCAGCAGTTTATCGGTGGAGCGGGAGACCAATGAGCAGTTCTTC.

The chain carries TRBV5-6 and TRBJ2-1, with D possibly TRBD2 on 5 matching bases. This CDR3 contains 15 residues. The V gene lost 3 bases and the J gene lost 0 bases, with 10 bases spanning the gap. The germline V gene encodes CDR1 SGHDT and CDR2 YYEEEE. In nucleotides, the CDR3 is TGTGCCAGCAGCTGGGATGGGAGCTCCTACAATGAGCAGTTCTTC. It translates to CASSWDGSSYNEQFF.

This chain links TRBV2 with TRBJ1-6; D is undetermined. The CDR3 has 15 amino acids. Germline loops: CDR1 SNHLY, CDR2 FYNNEI. Trimming removed 4 bases at V and 1 base at J, with 8 bases between. The CDR3 loop reads CASSGYQSYNSPLHF. The CDR3 bases are TGTGCCAGCAGTGGGTACCAGTCCTATAATTCACCCCTCCACTTT. The variable domain in full, completed from reference TRBV2 and TRBJ1-6, reads EPEVTQTPSHQVTQMGQEVILRCVPISNHLYFYWYRQILGQKVEFLVSFYNNEISEKSEIFDDQFSVERPDGSNFTLKIRSTKLEDSAMYFCASSGYQSYNSPLHFGNGTRLTVT.

The gene calls are TRBV11-2 and TRBJ2-3; 9 nucleotides align to TRBD1. There are 14 residues in the CDR3. The germline V gene has CDR1 SGHAT and CDR2 FQNNGV. V was pared by 5 bases and J by 3 bases, with 3 bases of the junction left unmatched. As DNA, the CDR3 is TGTGCCAGCAGCCCGGGACAGGGAACAGATACGCAGTATTTT. This translates into CASSPGQGTDTQYF.

The chain couples TRBV10-3 to TRBJ2-7, with a weak D call TRBD1 (5 bases). Deletions cut 3 bases from V and 9 bases from J, with 9 bases between. The CDR3 is 11 amino acids. From germline, CDR1 is ENHRY and CDR2 SYGVKD. The CDR3 region has the DNA TGTGCCATCAGTGACCTAACAGGGCAGTACTTC. Protein: CAISDLTGQYF.

This clone appeared a few times. Other DNA sequences of this sample code for an identical CDR3. The genes are TRBV2 and TRBJ1-5; D may be TRBD1 (5 bases). V was cut by 5 bases and J by 7 bases, with 12 bases left in between. CDR1 is SNHLY and CDR2 is FYNNEI in the germline V gene. The CDR3 has 13 residues. The CDR3, as DNA: TGTGCCAGCAGTCCCCAGGGAGGGCAGCCCCAGCATTTT. It is translated as CASSPQGGQPQHF.

This rearrangement joins TRBV27 to TRBJ1-6, with 9 positions matching TRBD1. The CDR3 covers 16 residues. Germline V CDR1 and CDR2: MNHEY, SMNVEV (reference sequence). V lost 0 bases to trimming and J lost 8 bases; unmatched junction nucleotides: 5. CDR3 coding DNA: TGTGCCAGCAGTTTATCGACAGGGGGTATTCATTCACCCCTCCACTTT. It translates to CASSLSTGGIHSPLHF.

The J gene is TRBJ1-5, the V gene TRBV9; D may be TRBD1 (6 bases). Between the trimmed V and J ends, which lost 4 bases and 0 bases, there was a span of 23 bases. Germline loops: CDR1 SGDLS, CDR2 YYNGEE. This CDR3 spans 19 amino acids. CDR3: CASSPPNGGRGYSNQPQHF. In DNA, the CDR3 is TGTGCCAGCAGCCCCCCCAACGGCGGCAGGGGATATAGCAATCAGCCCCAGCATTTT.

V gene TRBV9 combines with J gene TRBJ2-2; a possible D gene is TRBD1 (6 bases). V lost 4 bases and J lost 7, with 17 bases in between. Germline CDR1 reads SGDLS; CDR2 reads YYNGEE. This CDR3 region has 15 residues. Written as DNA, the CDR3 is TGTGCCAGCAGCCCTCAGGGGAATGGTATCGGGGAGCTGTTTTTT. Amino acids: CASSPQGNGIGELFF.

Remarks on this clone: The identical CDR3 is also encoded by other nucleotide sequences in the sample. This sequence joins TRBV6-5 and TRBJ2-1, with 9 bases lining up with TRBD2. This CDR3 has 16 amino acids. CDR1 and CDR2 from the germline V gene are MNHEY and SVGAGI. V gave up 2 bases and J gave up 0 bases; unmatched junction bases: 2. CDR3 bases: TGTGCCAGCAGTTACAGCGGGGGGAGCTCCTACAATGAGCAGTTCTTC. Translating it yields CASSYSGGSSYNEQFF.

The V call is TRBV29-1, the J call TRBJ2-7, with a tentative D call TRBD2 (6 bases). V was pared by 3 bases and J by 2 bases, with 8 bases between. The germline V gene has CDR1 SQVTM and CDR2 ANQGSEA. The CDR3 has 12 residues. The CDR3 sequence is CSVDSGTYEQYF. Here the CDR3 DNA reads TGCAGCGTTGATAGCGGAACCTACGAGCAGTACTTC.

This chain links TRBV30 with TRBJ2-1, with D maybe TRBD1 (7 bases). From germline, CDR1 is GTSNPN and CDR2 SVGIG (reference sequence). There are 13 residues in the CDR3. The ends were cut back, 3 bases at V and 7 bases at J, with 13 bases in the middle. The CDR3 DNA is TGTGCCTGGAGGCAGGGGGGTCGAAATGAGCAGTTCTTC. As protein: CAWRQGGRNEQFF.

The rearrangement uses TRBV5-6 and TRBJ1-1, with 8 bases identical to TRBD1. Per the germline V gene, CDR1 is SGHDT and CDR2 is YYEEEE. V lost 4 bases, J lost 6 bases, and 5 bases stayed unmatched. CDR3 length: 13 residues. CDR3 sequence reads: CASSTRDRSEAFF. As DNA, the CDR3 is TGTGCCAGCAGCACCCGGGACAGGTCTGAAGCTTTCTTT. Looking up the rest from reference TRBV5-6 and TRBJ1-1 gives the full variable domain: DAGVTQSPTHLIKTRGQQVTLRCSPKSGHDTVSWYQQALGQGPQFIFQYYEEEERQRGNFPDRFSGHQFPNYSSELNVNALLLGDSALYLCASSTRDRSEAFFGQGTRLTVV.

The chain carries TRBV5-1 and TRBJ2-1, with 9 bases matching TRBD2. J lost 4 bases, V lost 4 bases, and 12 bases had no gene match. The CDR3 spans 17 residues. Germline CDR1 reads SGHRS; CDR2 reads YFSETQ. The DNA of the CDR3 is TGCGCCAGCAGCCGTAGCGGGAGAAGGGTGGGATACAATGAGCAGTTCTTC. Protein sequence: CASSRSGRRVGYNEQFF.

The chain carries TRBV5-1 and TRBJ2-5; 7 nucleotides align to TRBD2. This CDR3 is built from 14 residues. Germline V lookup: CDR1 SGHRS, CDR2 YFSETQ. Trimming at V came to 4 bases and at J to 5 bases, leaving 8 bases not matched to a gene. This chain's CDR3 is CASSPYPGRETQYF. CDR3 coding DNA: TGCGCCAGCAGCCCCTACCCCGGGAGGGAGACCCAGTACTTC.

The chain employs TRBV6-1 and TRBJ2-3; maybe TRBD2 (5 bases). The CDR3 runs 15 residues. Germline lookup yields CDR1 MNHNS and CDR2 SASEGT. The V and J ends lost 4 bases and 0 bases respectively, with 11 bases between them. The CDR3 bases are TGTGCCAGCAGTGCGATAGCGTCAAGCACAGATACGCAGTATTTT. This codes for CASSAIASSTDTQYF.